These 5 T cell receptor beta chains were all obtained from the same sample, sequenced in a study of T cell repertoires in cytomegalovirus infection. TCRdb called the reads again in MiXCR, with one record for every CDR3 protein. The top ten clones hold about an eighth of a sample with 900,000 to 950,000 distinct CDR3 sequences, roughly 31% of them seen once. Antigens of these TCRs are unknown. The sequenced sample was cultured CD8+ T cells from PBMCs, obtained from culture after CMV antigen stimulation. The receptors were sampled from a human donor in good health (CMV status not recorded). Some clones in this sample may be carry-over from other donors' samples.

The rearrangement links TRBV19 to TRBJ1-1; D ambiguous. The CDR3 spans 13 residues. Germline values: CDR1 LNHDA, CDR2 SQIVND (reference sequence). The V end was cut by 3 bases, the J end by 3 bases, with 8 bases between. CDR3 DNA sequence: TGTGCCAGTAGTATCCCGTACCACACTGAAGCTTTCTTT. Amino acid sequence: CASSIPYHTEAFF.

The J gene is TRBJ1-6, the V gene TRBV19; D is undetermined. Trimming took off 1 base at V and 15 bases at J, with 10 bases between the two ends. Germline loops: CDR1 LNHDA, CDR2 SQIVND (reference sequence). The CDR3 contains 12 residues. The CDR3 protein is CASSIGGQSLHF. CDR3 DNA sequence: TGTGCCAGTAGTATAGGAGGGCAAAGCCTCCACTTT.

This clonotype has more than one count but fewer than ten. CDR3 bases: TGTGCCAGCAGTACCGGGGCCAATCAGCCCCAGCATTTT. Translating gives CASSTGANQPQHF. The gene calls are TRBV6-2 or TRBV6-3 and TRBJ1-5; tentative D call: TRBD1 (5 bases). The CDR3 runs to 13 residues. V shed 5 bases and J shed 3 bases, with 8 bases lying between them. Germline lookup yields CDR1 MNHEY and CDR2 SVGEGT.

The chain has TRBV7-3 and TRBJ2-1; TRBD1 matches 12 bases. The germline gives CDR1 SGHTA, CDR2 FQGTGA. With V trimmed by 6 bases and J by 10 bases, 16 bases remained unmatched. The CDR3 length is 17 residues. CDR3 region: CASSSTGTGGFSVEQFF. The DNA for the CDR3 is TGTGCCAGCAGTTCAACCGGGACAGGGGGCTTCTCGGTCGAGCAGTTCTTC.

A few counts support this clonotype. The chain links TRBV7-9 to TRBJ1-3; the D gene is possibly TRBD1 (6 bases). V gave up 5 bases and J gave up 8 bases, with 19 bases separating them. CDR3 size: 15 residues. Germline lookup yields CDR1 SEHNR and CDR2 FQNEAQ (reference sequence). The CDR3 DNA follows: TGTGCCAGCAGCCCAACGGCAGGGGTCGAGGACACCATATATTTT. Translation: CASSPTAGVEDTIYF.